The 10 T cell receptor beta chains presented below share a single source sample, sequenced in a study of spatial heterogeneity in lung cancer. Time point noted: sample taken at primary tumor resection. Whole RNA, which was extracted from tumor, nontumor lung tissue or frozen PBMC, was sequenced without any cell sorting. TCRdb re-derived calls from the 5' RACE reads in MiXCR, one entry per CDR3 protein. Among 45,000 to 65,000 distinct CDR3 sequences listed, approximately 7% were seen once. Specimen: PBMCs, collected at surgery. The receptors come from a female donor with early-stage non-small cell lung cancer.

This clonotype was detected many times. The CDR3 DNA sequence: TGTGCCAGCAGCCAAGCACGCCTCTCTGGCACAGATACGCAGTATTTT. It yields the protein CASSQARLSGTDTQYF. The chain couples TRBV4-2 to TRBJ2-3; the D is unclear. The CDR3 extends over 16 amino acids. The V gene lost 1 base and the J gene lost 1 base, with 12 bases spanning the gap. Germline lookup yields CDR1 LGHNA and CDR2 YNFKEQ.

This clonotype was recorded at least ten times. The chain couples TRBV27 to TRBJ2-6; TRBD2 matches at 7 bases. The V gene end was trimmed by 3 bases and the J gene end by 0 bases; junction bases not matched to a gene: 5. This CDR3 has 17 amino acids. Germline V CDR1 and CDR2: MNHEY, SMNVEV (reference sequence). The CDR3: CASSFRDYLSGANVLTF. The CDR3 coding sequence is TGTGCCAGCAGTTTTCGGGACTACCTCTCTGGGGCCAACGTCCTGACTTTC.

This clonotype was found many times. The V and J genes are TRBV6-2 or TRBV6-3 and TRBJ1-5; possibly TRBD1 for D (6 bases). Germline-derived CDR1 and CDR2 are MNHEY and SVGEGT. V shed 8 bases and J shed 4 bases, with 12 bases lying between them. The CDR3 has 13 amino acids. DNA for the CDR3: TGTGCCAGCGTCAGGGGCGGAAATCAGCCCCAGCATTTT. It is translated as CASVRGGNQPQHF.

This clonotype has a count of ten or more. The chain uses TRBV20-1 and TRBJ2-5; D gene unclear. The germline V gene encodes CDR1 DFQATT and CDR2 SNEGSKA (reference sequence). This CDR3 has 12 residues. CDR3 amino acids: CSAARVQETQYF. Written as DNA, the CDR3 is TGCAGCGCCGCCCGGGTCCAAGAGACCCAGTACTTC.

There are many counts of this clonotype. The chain combines TRBV10-3 with TRBJ2-7, with TRBD1 matching over 9 bases. This CDR3 has 13 residues. CDR1 is ENHRY, CDR2 SYGVKD, per germline. V was clipped by 5 bases and J by 6 bases; unmatched bases: 5. Written as DNA, the CDR3 is TGTGCCATCAGTCGGGACAGGGAGGGCGAGCAGTACTTC. This codes for CAISRDREGEQYF.

For the CDR3, the DNA is TGTGCCAGCAGCCCAGACGGGAGGGGGAGAGAGACTAATGAAAAACTGTTTTTT. As protein: CASSPDGRGRETNEKLFF. This sequence joins TRBV7-9 and TRBJ1-4; tentatively, D is TRBD1 (6 bases). Germline V lookup: CDR1 SEHNR, CDR2 FQNEAQ (reference sequence). V dropped 5 bases and J dropped 2 bases, with 21 bases sitting between them. This CDR3 has 18 amino acids.

This clonotype has a count of ten or more. The rearrangement links TRBV29-1 to TRBJ2-3; TRBD1 is a possible D gene (6 bases). CDR1 is SQVTM, CDR2 ANQGSEA, per germline. The CDR3 extends over 14 amino acids. V lost 1 base and J lost 4, with 12 bases in between. CDR3 in DNA: TGCAGCGTTGAAGGGGGGCTGACTTCAGATACGCAGTATTTT. Its protein product is CSVEGGLTSDTQYF.

On this clonotype itself: An end of the junction does not agree with germline; a read error may underlie this. The chain has TRBV7-2 and TRBJ2-3; 11 nucleotides agree with TRBD2. Germline V lookup: CDR1 SGHTA, CDR2 FQGNSA. The CDR3 covers 14 residues. The CDR3 is CASSLASGGATPHF. Written as DNA, the CDR3 is TGTGCCAGCAGCTTAGCTAGCGGGGGGGCCACGCCCCATTTT.

This clonotype came up a few times. As DNA, the CDR3 is TGTGCCAGCAGCTTTCGGTCGGGGGCCCAGAGGTTTGATACGCAGTATTTT. As protein: CASSFRSGAQRFDTQYF. The genes are TRBV5-6 and TRBJ2-3, with D perhaps assigned TRBD1 or TRBD2 (6 bases each). Trimming cost V 2 bases and J 6 bases, with 22 bases left between them. Germline V gene sequence: CDR1 SGHDT, CDR2 YYEEEE. CDR3 length: 17 residues.

This clonotype has a handful of counts. The chain carries TRBV4-2 and TRBJ2-7; 7 nucleotides align to TRBD2. J was trimmed by 0 bases and V by 2 bases; bases with no gene match: 7. The CDR3 contains 16 residues. CDR1 LGHNA and CDR2 YNFKEQ come from the germline V gene. Here the CDR3 reads CASSQLALAASYEQYF. CDR3 sequence (DNA): TGTGCCAGCAGCCAACTCGCGCTAGCGGCCTCCTACGAGCAGTACTTC.